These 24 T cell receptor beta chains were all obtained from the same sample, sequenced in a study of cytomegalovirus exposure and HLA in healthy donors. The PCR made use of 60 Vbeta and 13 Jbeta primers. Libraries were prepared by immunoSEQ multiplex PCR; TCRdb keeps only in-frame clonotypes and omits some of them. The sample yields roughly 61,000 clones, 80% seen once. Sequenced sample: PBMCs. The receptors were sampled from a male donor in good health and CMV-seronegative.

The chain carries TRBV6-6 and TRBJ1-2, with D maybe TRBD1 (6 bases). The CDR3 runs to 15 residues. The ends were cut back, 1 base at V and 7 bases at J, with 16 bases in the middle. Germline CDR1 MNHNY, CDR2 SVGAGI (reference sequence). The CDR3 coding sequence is TGTGCCAGCAGTTACTTAGGCAGGGGTACGAGTGGCTACACCTTC. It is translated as CASSYLGRGTSGYTF.

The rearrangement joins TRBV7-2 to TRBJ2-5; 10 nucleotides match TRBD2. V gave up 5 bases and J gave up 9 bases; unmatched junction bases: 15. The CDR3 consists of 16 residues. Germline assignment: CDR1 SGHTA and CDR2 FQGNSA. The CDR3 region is CASSPGGSGGAGAQYF. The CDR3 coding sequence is TGTGCCAGCAGCCCCGGGGGCAGCGGGGGGGCCGGGGCCCAGTACTTC.

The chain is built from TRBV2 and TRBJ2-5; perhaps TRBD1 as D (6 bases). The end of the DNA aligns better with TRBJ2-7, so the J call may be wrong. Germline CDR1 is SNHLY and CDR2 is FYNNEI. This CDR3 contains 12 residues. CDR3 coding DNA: TGTGCCAGCTTACCAGGGGCCTACGAGCAGTACTTC. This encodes CASLPGAYEQYF.

In nucleotides, the CDR3 is TGTGCCAGCAGTTGGGACAGGGGGTTCCTTAATTCACCCCTCCACTTT. Encoded protein: CASSWDRGFLNSPLHF. The chain combines TRBV6-5 with TRBJ1-6; TRBD1 agrees at 11 bases. V shed 4 bases, J shed 6 bases, and the junction held 5 bases outside the gene matches. The CDR3 extends over 16 amino acids. CDR1 is MNHEY, CDR2 SVGAGI, per germline.

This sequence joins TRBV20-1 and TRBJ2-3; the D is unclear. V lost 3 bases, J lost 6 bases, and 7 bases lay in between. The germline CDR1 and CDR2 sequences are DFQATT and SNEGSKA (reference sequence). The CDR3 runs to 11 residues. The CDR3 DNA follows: TGCAGTGCTAGCCCGAGGGATACGCAGTATTTT. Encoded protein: CSASPRDTQYF.

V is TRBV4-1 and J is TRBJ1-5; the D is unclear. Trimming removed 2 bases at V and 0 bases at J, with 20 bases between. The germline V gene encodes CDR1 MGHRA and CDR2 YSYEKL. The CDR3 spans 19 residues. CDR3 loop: CASSQSPGGGSYSNQPQHF. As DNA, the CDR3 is TGCGCCAGCAGCCAAAGCCCCGGTGGCGGGAGCTATAGCAATCAGCCCCAGCATTTT.

This CDR3 is CASSQDGTATDQPQHF. CDR3 DNA: TGCGCCAGCAGCCAAGACGGTACAGCTACCGATCAGCCCCAGCATTTT. V is TRBV4-1 and J is TRBJ1-5; no clear D gene. Trimming stripped 0 bases from V and 5 bases from J, with 14 bases between. CDR1 and CDR2 from the germline V gene are MGHRA and YSYEKL. CDR3 size: 16 residues.

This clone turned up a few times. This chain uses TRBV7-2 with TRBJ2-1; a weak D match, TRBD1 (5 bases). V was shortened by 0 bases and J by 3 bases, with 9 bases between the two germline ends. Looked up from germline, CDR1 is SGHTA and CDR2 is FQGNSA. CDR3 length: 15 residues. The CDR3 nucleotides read TGTGCCAGCAGCTTAGCTGGGGCCGTCTACAATGAGCAGTTCTTC. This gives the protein CASSLAGAVYNEQFF.

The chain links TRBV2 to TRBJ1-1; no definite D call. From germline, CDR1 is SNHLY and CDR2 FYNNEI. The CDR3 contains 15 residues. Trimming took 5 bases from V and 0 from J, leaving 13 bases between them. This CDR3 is CASSSRDRLNTEAFF. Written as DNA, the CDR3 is TGTGCCAGCAGTTCTAGAGACCGATTGAACACTGAAGCTTTCTTT. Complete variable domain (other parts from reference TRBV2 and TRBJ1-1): EPEVTQTPSHQVTQMGQEVILRCVPISNHLYFYWYRQILGQKVEFLVSFYNNEISEKSEIFDDQFSVERPDGSNFTLKIRSTKLEDSAMYFCASSSRDRLNTEAFFGQGTRLTVV.

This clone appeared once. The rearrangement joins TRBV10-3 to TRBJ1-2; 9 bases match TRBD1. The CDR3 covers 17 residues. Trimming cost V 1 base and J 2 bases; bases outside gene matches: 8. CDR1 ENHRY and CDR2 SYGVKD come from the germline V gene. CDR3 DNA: TGTGCCATCAGTGAGTTGATCCGGGACAGGGAAAACTATGGCTACACCTTC. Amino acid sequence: CAISELIRDRENYGYTF.

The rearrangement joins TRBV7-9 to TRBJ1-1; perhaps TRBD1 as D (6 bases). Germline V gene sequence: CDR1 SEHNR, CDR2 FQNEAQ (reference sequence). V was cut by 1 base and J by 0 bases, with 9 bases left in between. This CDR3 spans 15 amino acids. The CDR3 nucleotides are TGTGCCAGCAGCTTAGAACAGGGAATGAACACTGAAGCTTTCTTT. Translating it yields CASSLEQGMNTEAFF.

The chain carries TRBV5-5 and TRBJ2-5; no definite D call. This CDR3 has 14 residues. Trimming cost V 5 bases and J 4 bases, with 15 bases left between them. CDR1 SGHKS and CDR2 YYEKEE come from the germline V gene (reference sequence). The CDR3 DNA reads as TGTGCCAGCAGTCCCGGCCTTGGCGGAGAGACCCAGTACTTC. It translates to CASSPGLGGETQYF.

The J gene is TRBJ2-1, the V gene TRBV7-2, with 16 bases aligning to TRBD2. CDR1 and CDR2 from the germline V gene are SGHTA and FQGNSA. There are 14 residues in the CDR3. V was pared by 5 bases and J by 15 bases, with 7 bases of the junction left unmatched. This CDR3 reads CASSSGTSGGATFF. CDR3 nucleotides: TGTGCCAGCAGCAGCGGGACTAGCGGGGGGGCTACGTTCTTC.

The CDR3 sequence: CASSVEGTGGYTF. In DNA form, the CDR3 reads TGTGCCAGCAGCGTAGAAGGGACAGGTGGCTACACCTTC. The chain recombines TRBV9 with TRBJ1-2; TRBD1 aligns across 8 bases. Germline trimming cut 0 bases from V and 7 bases from J; bases unmatched to any gene: 2. The CDR3 covers 13 residues. The V gene's germline CDR1 is SGDLS and CDR2 YYNGEE.

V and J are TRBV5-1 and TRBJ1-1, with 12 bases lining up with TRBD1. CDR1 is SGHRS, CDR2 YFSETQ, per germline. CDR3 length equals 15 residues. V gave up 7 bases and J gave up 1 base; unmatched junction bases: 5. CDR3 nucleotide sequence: TGCGCCAGCCGTGGGACAGGGGGCAAGAACACTGAAGCTTTCTTT. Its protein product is CASRGTGGKNTEAFF.

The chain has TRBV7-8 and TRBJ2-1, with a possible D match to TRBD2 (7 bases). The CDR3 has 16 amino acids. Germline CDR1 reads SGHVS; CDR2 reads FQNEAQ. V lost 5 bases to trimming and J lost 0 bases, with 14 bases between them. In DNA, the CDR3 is TGTGCCAGCAGCCTTTGGGGGGGGCCCTCCTACAATGAGCAGTTCTTC. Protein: CASSLWGGPSYNEQFF.

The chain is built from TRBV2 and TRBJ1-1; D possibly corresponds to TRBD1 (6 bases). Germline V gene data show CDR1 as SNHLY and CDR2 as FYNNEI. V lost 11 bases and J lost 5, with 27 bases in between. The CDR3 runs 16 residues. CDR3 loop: CARKNRVTGGHTEAFF. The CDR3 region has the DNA TGTGCCCGCAAAAACCGTGTAACGGGGGGGCATACTGAAGCTTTCTTT.

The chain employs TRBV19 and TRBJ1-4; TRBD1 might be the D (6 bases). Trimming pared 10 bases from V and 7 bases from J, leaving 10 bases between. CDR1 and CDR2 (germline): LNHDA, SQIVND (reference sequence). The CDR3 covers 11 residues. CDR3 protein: CATRTVEKLFF. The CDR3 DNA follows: TGTGCCACCCGGACAGTTGAAAAACTGTTTTTT.

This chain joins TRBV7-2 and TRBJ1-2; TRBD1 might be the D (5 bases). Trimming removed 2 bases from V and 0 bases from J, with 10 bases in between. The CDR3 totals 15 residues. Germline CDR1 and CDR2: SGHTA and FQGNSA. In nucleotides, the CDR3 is TGTGCCAGCAGCTTATGGGGCGGAACTAACTATGGCTACACCTTC. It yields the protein CASSLWGGTNYGYTF.

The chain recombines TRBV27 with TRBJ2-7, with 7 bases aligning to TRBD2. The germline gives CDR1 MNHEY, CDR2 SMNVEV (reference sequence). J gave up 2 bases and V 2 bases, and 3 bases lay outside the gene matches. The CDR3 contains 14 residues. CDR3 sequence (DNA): TGTGCCAGCAGTTTAGCGGGGGAGACCTACGAGCAGTACTTC. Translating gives CASSLAGETYEQYF.

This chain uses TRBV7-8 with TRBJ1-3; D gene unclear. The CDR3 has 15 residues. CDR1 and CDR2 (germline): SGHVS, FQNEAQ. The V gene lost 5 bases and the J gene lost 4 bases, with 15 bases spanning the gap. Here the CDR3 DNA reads TGTGCCAGCAGCGAAGATCCGACGGGAGGAAACACCATATATTTT. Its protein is CASSEDPTGGNTIYF.

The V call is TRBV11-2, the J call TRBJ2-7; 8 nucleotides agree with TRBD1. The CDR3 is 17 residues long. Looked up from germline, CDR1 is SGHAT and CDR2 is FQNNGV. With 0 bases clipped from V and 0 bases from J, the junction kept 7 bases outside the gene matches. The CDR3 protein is CASSLDWGQAFSYEQYF. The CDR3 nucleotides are TGTGCCAGCAGCTTAGATTGGGGACAGGCGTTCTCCTACGAGCAGTACTTC.

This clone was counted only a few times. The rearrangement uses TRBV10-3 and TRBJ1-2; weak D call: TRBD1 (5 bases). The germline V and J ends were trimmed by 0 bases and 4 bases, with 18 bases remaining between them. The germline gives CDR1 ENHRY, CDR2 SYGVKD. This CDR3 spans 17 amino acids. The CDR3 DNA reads TGTGCCATCAGTGAGTCGTGGACACCGTTGCGGACCTATGGCTACACCTTC. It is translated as CAISESWTPLRTYGYTF.

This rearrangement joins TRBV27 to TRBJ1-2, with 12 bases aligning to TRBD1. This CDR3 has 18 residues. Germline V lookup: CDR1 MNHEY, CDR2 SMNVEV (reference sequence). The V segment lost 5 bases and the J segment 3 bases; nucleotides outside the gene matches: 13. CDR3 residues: CASSGSGTGGVLHYGYTF. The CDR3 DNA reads TGTGCCAGCAGTGGATCCGGGACAGGGGGCGTTCTTCACTATGGCTACACCTTC.